The clone carrying this T cell receptor beta chain came up a few times. What it binds is unknown. The data were taken from a study of T cell repertoires in cytomegalovirus infection. Background on the study: Selection of CMV epitopes for the study included recently identified HLA-C-restricted and well-studied HLA-B-restricted ones.

V dropped 2 bases and J dropped 2 bases, with 10 bases sitting between them. CDR1 SGHTA and CDR2 FQGNSA come from the germline V gene. CDR3 length: 15 residues. The study, taken as a whole, reports: HLA-C-restricted, CMV-specific TCR beta clonotypes were dominant ex vivo.

MiXCR, run by TCRdb on the reads, gives a single entry per CDR3 protein. The sample contains 570,000 or so distinct CDR3 sequences, roughly 43% of which appear only once. The gene calls are TRBV7-2 and TRBJ1-5; D not resolved. The sample in question was cultured PBMCs, obtained from culture after CMV antigen stimulation. The clonotype was recovered from a human donor in good health (CMV status not recorded). Some clones in this sample may be carry-over from other donors' samples. The CDR3 DNA reads TGTGCCAGCAGCTTACGGGGTTCGGGCAATCAGCCCCAGCATTTT. Its protein product is CASSLRGSGNQPQHF. The whole variable domain, remainder taken from reference TRBV7-2 and TRBJ1-5, is GAGVSQSPSNKVTEKGKDVELRCDPISGHTALYWYRQSLGQGLEFLIYFQGNSAPDKSGLPSDRFSAERTGGSVSTLTIQRTQQEDSAVYLCASSLRGSGNQPQHFGDGTRLSIL.